One sample yielded the 20 T cell receptor beta chains listed below, sequenced in a study of blood T cell repertoires in COVID-19 (dated by TCRdb to 2019 to 2021). Library preparation employed the immunoSEQ multiplex PCR assay. As stored in TCRdb, this immuneACCESS dataset retains in-frame rearrangements with V and J assigned. A fraction of the clones does not appear; measured against another copy, unresolved V genes explain less than half of the discrepancy, and the remainder lacks a known reason. The sample contains about 370,000 clones, 80% to 95% of them found a single time. The ten largest clones take up roughly 0.9% of the sample. Sequencing used PBMCs or T cells enriched from blood (not recorded which). All receptors come from a woman between 40 and 55 years old who had been exposed to COVID-19.

J is TRBJ2-5 and V is TRBV7-9, with 7 nucleotides matching TRBD1. CDR1 is SEHNR, CDR2 FQNEAQ, per germline (reference sequence). CDR3 length: 16 residues. After removal of 5 bases from V and 0 bases from J, the junction contained 9 bases not matched to a gene. The CDR3 protein is CASSRDRERDQETQYF. The CDR3 nucleotides are TGTGCCAGCAGCCGTGACAGGGAAAGGGACCAAGAGACCCAGTACTTC.

With respect to this clone: Its ends do not fully match the called genes, so a read error is possible. The chain employs TRBV6-5 and TRBJ2-3; D possibly matches TRBD1 or TRBD2 (5 bases each). This CDR3 is built from 14 residues. The germline gives CDR1 MNHEY, CDR2 SVGAGI. The CDR3 coding sequence is TGTGCCGGCAGGGCGGGCTCTAGCACAGATACGCAGTATTTT. This encodes CAGRAGSSTDTQYF.

The rearrangement uses TRBV2 and TRBJ1-3; D uncertain. The CDR3 covers 14 residues. Per the germline V gene, CDR1 is SNHLY and CDR2 is FYNNEI. V lost 6 bases to trimming and J lost 7 bases, with 16 bases between them. The CDR3 region has the DNA TGTGCCAGCAGCCCCGACACGGGGAGGAACACCATATATTTT. Protein sequence: CASSPDTGRNTIYF.

This clone was detected only a few times. V is TRBV10-3 and J is TRBJ1-2, with 8 nucleotides matching TRBD1. Per the germline V gene, CDR1 is ENHRY and CDR2 is SYGVKD. Trimming at V came to 4 bases and at J to 4 bases, leaving 5 bases not matched to a gene. CDR3 length: 14 residues. The CDR3 nucleotides read TGTGCCATCAGTGGGACAGGGAACGGCTATGGCTACACCTTC. Translated: CAISGTGNGYGYTF.

The chain has TRBV25-1 and TRBJ2-1, with D hard to call. V shed 1 base and J shed 8 bases, with 18 bases lying between them. The CDR3 sequence is 16 residues long. CDR1 and CDR2 from the germline V gene are MGHDK and SYGVNS. The CDR3 sequence: CASSEWASQQAYEQFF. The CDR3 nucleotides are TGTGCCAGCAGTGAATGGGCGTCGCAACAAGCCTATGAGCAGTTCTTC.

In its sample, this clone was seen a few times. The chain recombines TRBV7-9 with TRBJ1-6; 9 positions match TRBD1. CDR1 is SEHNR and CDR2 is FQNEAQ in the germline V gene (reference sequence). Trimming took 3 bases from V and 8 from J; bases not matched to a gene: 5. The CDR3 sequence is 15 residues long. The CDR3 bases are TGTGCCAGCAGCTTTAAAGGGACAGGGTATTCACCCCTCCACTTT. Encoded protein: CASSFKGTGYSPLHF.

The J gene is TRBJ1-2, the V gene TRBV3-1 (or the pseudogene TRBV3-2); no firm D call. The CDR3 spans 13 residues. V was cut by 0 bases and J by 8 bases, with 10 bases left in between. Germline V CDR1 and CDR2: LGHDT, YNNKEL (reference sequence). The CDR3 sequence is CASSQEATGGYTF. The CDR3 DNA follows: TGTGCCAGCAGCCAAGAGGCGACGGGGGGCTACACCTTC.

J is TRBJ2-7 and V is TRBV10-3, with 9 bases that match TRBD1. J was trimmed by 4 bases and V by 0 bases; bases with no gene match: 7. Looked up from germline, CDR1 is ENHRY and CDR2 is SYGVKD. There are 16 residues in the CDR3. Written as DNA, the CDR3 is TGTGCCATCAGTGAGTCGGTGGGACAGGGTGATTACGAGCAGTACTTC. Translating gives CAISESVGQGDYEQYF.

The CDR3: CSPGTQETQYF. CDR3 coding DNA: TGCAGTCCAGGAACCCAAGAGACCCAGTACTTC. The V gene is TRBV20-1, the J gene TRBJ2-5; no definite D call. The V end lost 8 bases, the J end lost 1 base, and 8 bases lay between the germline ends. The CDR3 covers 11 residues. Germline lookup yields CDR1 DFQATT and CDR2 SNEGSKA (reference sequence).

The gene calls are TRBV7-2 and TRBJ1-4; 7 nucleotides match TRBD1. This CDR3 region has 17 residues. Germline CDR1 is SGHTA and CDR2 is FQGNSA. Germline trimming cut 5 bases from V and 4 bases from J; bases unmatched to any gene: 13. In DNA form, the CDR3 reads TGTGCCAGCAGCCCCGCTAGGACAGGCCCCTTTAATGAAAAACTGTTTTTT. This sequence encodes CASSPARTGPFNEKLFF.

V is TRBV27 and J is TRBJ2-5; D not certain. V lost 3 bases, J lost 0 bases, and 8 bases lay in between. This CDR3 spans 14 amino acids. In germline, CDR1 is MNHEY, CDR2 SMNVEV (reference sequence). CDR3 residues: CASSFLMHQETQYF. The CDR3 DNA is TGTGCCAGCAGTTTCCTAATGCACCAAGAGACCCAGTACTTC.

CDR3 sequence: CASSLPRGQGQNTEAFF. The CDR3 DNA sequence: TGTGCCAGCAGCCTCCCCCGAGGACAGGGTCAGAACACTGAAGCTTTCTTT. The V and J genes are TRBV5-6 and TRBJ1-1; 8 positions agree with TRBD1. The CDR3 length is 17 residues. Per germline, CDR1 SGHDT and CDR2 YYEEEE. V shed 4 bases, J shed 1 base, and the junction held 12 bases outside the gene matches. The full variable domain, rest sourced from reference TRBV5-6 and TRBJ1-1, is DAGVTQSPTHLIKTRGQQVTLRCSPKSGHDTVSWYQQALGQGPQFIFQYYEEEERQRGNFPDRFSGHQFPNYSSELNVNALLLGDSALYLCASSLPRGQGQNTEAFFGQGTRLTVV.

V and J are TRBV27 and TRBJ1-1, with D possibly matching TRBD1 (6 bases). CDR3 length: 11 residues. Germline loops: CDR1 MNHEY, CDR2 SMNVEV (reference sequence). V lost 4 bases and J lost 8, with 8 bases in between. Here the CDR3 reads CASSSQGEAFF. CDR3 bases: TGTGCCAGCAGTTCCCAGGGGGAAGCTTTCTTT.

This sequence joins TRBV5-4 and TRBJ1-6, with TRBD1 matching 9 bases. The V segment lost 5 bases and the J segment 5 bases; nucleotides outside the gene matches: 8. From germline, CDR1 is SGHNT and CDR2 YYREEE (reference sequence). The CDR3 loop spans 16 amino acids. CDR3 protein: CASRPGTGINNSPLHF. The DNA of the CDR3 is TGTGCCAGCAGGCCCGGGACAGGGATCAATAATTCACCCCTCCACTTT.

The chain couples TRBV6-6 to TRBJ2-7; 9 bases fit TRBD1. The CDR3 contains 16 residues. The germline CDR1 and CDR2 sequences are MNHNY and SVGAGI (reference sequence). With 6 bases clipped from V and 1 base from J, the junction kept 10 bases outside the gene matches. The CDR3 DNA reads TGTGCCAGCAGCCGACACCCGGGACAGGGTTCCTACGAGCAGTACTTC. Its translation is CASSRHPGQGSYEQYF.

This chain uses TRBV2 with TRBJ2-7, with D perhaps TRBD2 (6 bases). The CDR3 extends over 14 amino acids. Between the trimmed V and J ends, which lost 6 bases and 0 bases, there was a span of 12 bases. CDR1 is SNHLY, CDR2 FYNNEI, per germline. CDR3 coding DNA: TGTGCCAGCAGCATCGGGGGTTACTCCTACGAGCAGTACTTC. This gives the protein CASSIGGYSYEQYF.

V gene TRBV5-1 combines with J gene TRBJ1-3; 8 positions match TRBD1. This CDR3 comprises 16 residues. V gave up 3 bases and J gave up 3 bases; unmatched junction bases: 8. The V gene's germline CDR1 is SGHRS and CDR2 YFSETQ. The CDR3 nucleotides are TGCGCCAGCAGCTCCAGACCGACAGGGGATGGAAACACCATATATTTT. It codes for CASSSRPTGDGNTIYF.

V is TRBV6-5 and J is TRBJ2-7; D is perhaps TRBD1 (6 bases). Germline V gene lookup returns CDR1 MNHEY and CDR2 SVGAGI. This CDR3 is 15 amino acids long. V was shortened by 5 bases and J by 9 bases, with 23 bases between the two germline ends. The CDR3 DNA reads TGTGCCAGCAGTCACACCGACAGGATCTACGAGGGGCAGTACTTC. Its translation: CASSHTDRIYEGQYF.

The chain combines TRBV19 with TRBJ1-1, with a possible D match to TRBD1 (5 bases). Germline CDR1 is LNHDA and CDR2 is SQIVND (reference sequence). The CDR3 covers 13 residues. The V and J ends lost 4 bases and 6 bases respectively, with 12 bases between them. The CDR3, as DNA: TGTGCCAGTAGTACTGTCTCGGGGGCTGAAGCTTTCTTT. This encodes CASSTVSGAEAFF.

This clone was counted a few times. The chain recombines TRBV27 with TRBJ1-5; D might be TRBD1 (5 bases). Germline V CDR1 and CDR2: MNHEY, SMNVEV (reference sequence). The V gene lost 6 bases and the J gene lost 2 bases, with 14 bases spanning the gap. The CDR3 extends over 15 amino acids. CDR3 DNA sequence: TGTGCCAGCAGACCTGCCGGGGGAGGCAATCAGCCCCAGCATTTT. This gives the protein CASRPAGGGNQPQHF.